This TCR beta chain was sequenced for a study of T cell repertoires in cytomegalovirus infection. Study findings and constraints: The ex vivo response was dominated by HLA-C-restricted CMV-specific TCR beta clonotypes.

Using its own MiXCR run on the reads, TCRdb lists one record per CDR3 protein. The table has tens of thousands of distinct CDR3 sequences, approximately 22% seen once; the top ten hold around 77%. With respect to this clonotype: Its antigen is as yet unknown.

The CDR3 extends over 17 amino acids. Trimming took 0 bases from V and 6 from J, leaving 20 bases between them. The germline V gene encodes CDR1 MNHEY and CDR2 SVGEGT. This chain uses TRBV6-2 or TRBV6-3 with TRBJ1-1, with TRBD1 as a possible D gene (6 bases). The sequence was obtained from a human donor in good health (CMV status not recorded). Some clones in this sample may be carry-over from other donors' samples. The sample comprised PBMCs, sequenced either directly or after in vitro stimulation (not recorded which). As DNA, the CDR3 is TGTGCCAGCAGTTACTCGGTCCGGGCAGGGGTTCTGTCTGAAGCTTTCTTT. The encoded protein is CASSYSVRAGVLSEAFF.